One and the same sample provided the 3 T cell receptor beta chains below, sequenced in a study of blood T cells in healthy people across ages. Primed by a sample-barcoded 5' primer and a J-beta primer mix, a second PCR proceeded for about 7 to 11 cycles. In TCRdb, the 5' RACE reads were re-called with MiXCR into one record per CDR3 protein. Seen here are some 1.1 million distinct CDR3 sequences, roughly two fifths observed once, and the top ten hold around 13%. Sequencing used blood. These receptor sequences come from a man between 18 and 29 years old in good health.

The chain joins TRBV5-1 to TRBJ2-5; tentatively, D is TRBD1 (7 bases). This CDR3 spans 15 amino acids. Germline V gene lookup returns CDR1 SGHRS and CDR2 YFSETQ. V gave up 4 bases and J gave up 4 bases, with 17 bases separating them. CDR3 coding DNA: TGCGCCAGCAGCGACTGGACAGGAGGGACAGAGACCCAGTACTTC. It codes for CASSDWTGGTETQYF. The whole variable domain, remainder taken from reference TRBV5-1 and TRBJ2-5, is KAGVTQTPRYLIKTRGQQVTLSCSPISGHRSVSWYQQTPGQGLQFLFEYFSETQRNKGNFPGRFSGRQFSNSRSEMNVSTLELGDSALYLCASSDWTGGTETQYFGPGTRLLVL.

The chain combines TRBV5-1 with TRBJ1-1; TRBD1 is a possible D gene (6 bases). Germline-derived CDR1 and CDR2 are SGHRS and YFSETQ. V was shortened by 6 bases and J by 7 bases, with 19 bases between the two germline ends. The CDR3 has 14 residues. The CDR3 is CASKRGTGLNEAFF. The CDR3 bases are TGCGCCAGCAAAAGGGGAACAGGGCTCAATGAAGCTTTCTTT.

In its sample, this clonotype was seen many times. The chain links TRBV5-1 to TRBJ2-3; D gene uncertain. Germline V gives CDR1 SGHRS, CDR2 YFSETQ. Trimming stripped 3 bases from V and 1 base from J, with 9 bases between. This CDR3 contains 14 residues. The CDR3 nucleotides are TGCGCCAGCAGCTCCACCGGGCGCACAGATACGCAGTATTTT. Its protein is CASSSTGRTDTQYF.